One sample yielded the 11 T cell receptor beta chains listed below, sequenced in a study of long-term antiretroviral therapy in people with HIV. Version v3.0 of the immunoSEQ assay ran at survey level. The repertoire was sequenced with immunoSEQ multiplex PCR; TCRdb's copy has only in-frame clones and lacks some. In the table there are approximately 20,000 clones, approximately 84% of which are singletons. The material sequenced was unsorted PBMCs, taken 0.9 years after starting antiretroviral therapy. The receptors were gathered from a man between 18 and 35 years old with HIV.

The CDR3 sequence is CASSLGGTTGSTEAFF. The CDR3 DNA follows: TGTGCCAGCAGCTTAGGGGGAACGACAGGGAGCACTGAAGCTTTCTTT. V and J are TRBV11-3 and TRBJ1-1; 7 nucleotides line up with TRBD1. V shed 1 base and J 4 bases; nucleotides not matched to a gene: 9. CDR1 SGHNT and CDR2 YENEEA come from the germline V gene. This CDR3 is 16 amino acids long.

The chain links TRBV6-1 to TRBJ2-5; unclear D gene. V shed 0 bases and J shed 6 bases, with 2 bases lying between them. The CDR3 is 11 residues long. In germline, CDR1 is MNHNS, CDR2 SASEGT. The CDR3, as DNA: TGTGCCAGCAGTGAAGCGCAGACCCAGTACTTC. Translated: CASSEAQTQYF.

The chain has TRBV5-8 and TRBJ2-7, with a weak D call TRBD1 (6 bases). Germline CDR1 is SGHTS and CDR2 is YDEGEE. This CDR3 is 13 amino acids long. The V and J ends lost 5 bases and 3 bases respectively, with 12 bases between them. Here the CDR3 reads CASRGPDSYEQYV. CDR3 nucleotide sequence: TGTGCCAGCAGGGGGCCGGACAGCTACGAGCAGTACGTC.

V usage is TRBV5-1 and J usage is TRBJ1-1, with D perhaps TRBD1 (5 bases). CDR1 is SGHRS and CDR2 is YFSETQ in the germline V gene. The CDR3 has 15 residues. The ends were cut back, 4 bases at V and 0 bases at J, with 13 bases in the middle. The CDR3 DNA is TGCGCCAGCAGCCTCCTCCTGGGGGTGAACACTGAAGCTTTCTTT. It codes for CASSLLLGVNTEAFF.

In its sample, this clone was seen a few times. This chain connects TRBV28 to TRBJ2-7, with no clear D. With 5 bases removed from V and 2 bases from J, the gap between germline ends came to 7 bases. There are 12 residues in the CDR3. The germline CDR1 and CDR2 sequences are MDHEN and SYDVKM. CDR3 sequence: CASSPSTYEQYV. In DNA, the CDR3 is TGTGCCAGCAGTCCAAGTACCTACGAGCAGTACGTC.

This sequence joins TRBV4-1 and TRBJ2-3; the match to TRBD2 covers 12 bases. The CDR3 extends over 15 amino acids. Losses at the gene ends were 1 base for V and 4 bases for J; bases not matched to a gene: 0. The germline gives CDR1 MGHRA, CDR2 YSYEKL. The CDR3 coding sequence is TGCGCCAGCAGCCAAGGACTAGCGGGGGCAGATACGCAGTATTTT. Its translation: CASSQGLAGADTQYF.

The CDR3: CASSLISSGNTIYF. As DNA, the CDR3 is TGTGCCAGCAGCTTGATTAGCTCTGGAAACACCATATATTTT. The chain is built from TRBV5-6 and TRBJ1-3; no clear D. Per germline, CDR1 SGHDT and CDR2 YYEEEE. This CDR3 is built from 14 residues. Trimming left V 1 base short and J 0 bases short, with 5 bases between. Filled out from reference TRBV5-6 and TRBJ1-3, the complete variable domain reads DAGVTQSPTHLIKTRGQQVTLRCSPKSGHDTVSWYQQALGQGPQFIFQYYEEEERQRGNFPDRFSGHQFPNYSSELNVNALLLGDSALYLCASSLISSGNTIYFGEGSWLTVV.

The CDR3 sequence is CASSPGSTYEQYF. DNA of the CDR3: TGTGCCAGCAGCCCGGGATCGACCTACGAGCAGTACTTC. The J gene is TRBJ2-7, the V gene TRBV7-8; D is possibly TRBD2 (5 bases). The CDR3 length is 13 residues. Trimming left V 5 bases short and J 2 bases short, with 10 bases between. The germline gives CDR1 SGHVS, CDR2 FQNEAQ.

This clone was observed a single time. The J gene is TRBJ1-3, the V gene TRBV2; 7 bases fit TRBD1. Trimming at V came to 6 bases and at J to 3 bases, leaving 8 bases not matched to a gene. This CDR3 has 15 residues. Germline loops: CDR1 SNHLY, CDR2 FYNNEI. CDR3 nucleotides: TGTGCCAGCAGGCGACAGGGTGGTAATGGAAACACCATATATTTT. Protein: CASRRQGGNGNTIYF.

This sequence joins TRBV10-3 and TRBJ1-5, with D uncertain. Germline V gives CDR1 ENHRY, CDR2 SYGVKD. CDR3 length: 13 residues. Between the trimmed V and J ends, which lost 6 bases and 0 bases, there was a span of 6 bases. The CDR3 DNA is TGTGCCATCAGGCCGGATAGCAATCAGCCCCAGCATTTT. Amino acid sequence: CAIRPDSNQPQHF.

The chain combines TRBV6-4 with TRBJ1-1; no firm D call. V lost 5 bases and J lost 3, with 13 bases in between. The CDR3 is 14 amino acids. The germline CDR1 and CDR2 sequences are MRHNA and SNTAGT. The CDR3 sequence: CASSSAPWDTEAFF. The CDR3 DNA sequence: TGTGCCAGCAGTTCAGCGCCGTGGGACACTGAAGCTTTCTTT.